This TCR beta chain was sequenced during a study of response to subunit inactivated influenza vaccine. This clonotype appeared a few times. Antigen specificity is unknown. A read error may produce the germline difference seen at one junction end. TCRdb re-derived calls from the RT-PCR reads in MiXCR, one entry per CDR3 protein. The data hold about 610,000 distinct CDR3 sequences, with 12% to 15% observed a single time. Germline V gives CDR1 DFQATT, CDR2 SNEGSKA (reference sequence). CDR3 size: 15 residues. Broader study findings: With each seasonal influenza vaccination, the authors suggested, few new T cells are recruited.

V usage is TRBV20-1 and J usage is TRBJ2-1, with TRBD2 identical over 11 bases. The material was PBMCs from blood, obtained about 11 days after vaccination. The source is a man in his fifties who received an inactivated influenza vaccine. CDR3 in DNA: TGCAGTGCTTACCCCGGGACTAGCGGACGGAATGCGCAGTTCTTC. Its translation: CSAYPGTSGRNAQFF.